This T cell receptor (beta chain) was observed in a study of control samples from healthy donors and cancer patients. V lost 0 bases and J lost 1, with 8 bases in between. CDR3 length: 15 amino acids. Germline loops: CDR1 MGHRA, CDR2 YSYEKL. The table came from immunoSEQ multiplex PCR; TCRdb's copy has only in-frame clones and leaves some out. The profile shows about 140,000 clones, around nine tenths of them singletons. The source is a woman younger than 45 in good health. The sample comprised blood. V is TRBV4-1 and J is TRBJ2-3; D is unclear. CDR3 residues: CASSQEGFGTDTQYF. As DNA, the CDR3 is TGCGCCAGCAGCCAAGAGGGTTTTGGCACAGATACGCAGTATTTT.